Below are 12 T cell receptor beta chains sequenced from a single sample in a study of cytomegalovirus exposure and HLA in healthy donors. Use of 60 Vbeta and 13 Jbeta primers characterized the PCR. Assay: immunoSEQ multiplex PCR; the TCRdb copy retains only in-frame clones and omits some. The profile shows 100,000 to 150,000 clones, 60% to 85% of them singletons. Sequenced input: PBMCs. The receptors shown here come from a man aged 45-65 years in good health and CMV-seronegative.

The chain has TRBV19 and TRBJ1-4; D may be TRBD1 (6 bases). V was clipped by 3 bases and J by 1 base, with 12 bases between them. Germline V gives CDR1 LNHDA, CDR2 SQIVND (reference sequence). This CDR3 is 16 amino acids long. The CDR3 DNA follows: TGTGCCAGTAGTATCGCAGGGGTCGAAACTAATGAAAAACTGTTTTTT. This codes for CASSIAGVETNEKLFF.

This sequence joins TRBV15 and TRBJ1-5; the D gene is possibly TRBD1 (5 bases). This CDR3 is built from 16 residues. V dropped 0 bases and J dropped 6 bases, with 15 bases sitting between them. Germline V gene data show CDR1 as LNHNV and CDR2 as YYDKDF (reference sequence). The DNA for the CDR3 is TGTGCCACCAGCAGAGATCTACCGTGGGGCGGTCAGCCCCAGCATTTT. As protein: CATSRDLPWGGQPQHF. The full variable domain, rest sourced from reference TRBV15 and TRBJ1-5, is DAMVIQNPRYQVTQFGKPVTLSCSQTLNHNVMYWYQQKSSQAPKLLFHYYDKDFNNEADTPDNFQSRRPNTSFCFLDIRSPGLGDTAMYLCATSRDLPWGGQPQHFGDGTRLSIL.

This chain links TRBV4-1 with TRBJ2-7; 9 nucleotides match TRBD1. Germline CDR1 is MGHRA and CDR2 is YSYEKL. The CDR3 is made up of 15 amino acids. V was clipped by 4 bases and J by 0 bases; unmatched bases: 4. The CDR3 region has the DNA TGCGCCAGCAGCCCTGGGACAGGGATCTCCTACGAGCAGTACGTC. Translating it yields CASSPGTGISYEQYV.

The chain uses TRBV7-7 and TRBJ2-5; tentatively, D is TRBD1 (7 bases). This CDR3 has 13 residues. The V and J ends lost 1 base and 8 bases respectively, with 11 bases between them. From germline, CDR1 is SSHAT and CDR2 FNYEAQ (reference sequence). CDR3 loop: CASSLGQGGTQYF. The CDR3 DNA reads TGTGCCAGCAGCTTAGGGCAGGGGGGAACCCAGTACTTC.

The J gene is TRBJ1-6, the V gene TRBV19; the D gene is possibly TRBD1 (5 bases). The V end was cut by 6 bases, the J end by 10 bases, with 25 bases between. The CDR3 spans 17 residues. CDR1 and CDR2 from the germline V gene are LNHDA and SQIVND (reference sequence). The CDR3 sequence: CASSPLSGTGGESPLHF. As DNA, the CDR3 is TGTGCCAGTAGCCCACTCTCCGGCACAGGCGGGGAATCACCCCTCCACTTT. Full variable domain (missing parts from reference TRBV19 and TRBJ1-6): DGGITQSPKYLFRKEGQNVTLSCEQNLNHDAMYWYRQDPGQGLRLIYYSQIVNDFQKGDIAEGYSVSREKKESFPLTVTSAQKNPTAFYLCASSPLSGTGGESPLHFGNGTRLTVT.

The chain employs TRBV28 and TRBJ2-2, with D possibly matching TRBD1 (5 bases). Germline loops: CDR1 MDHEN, CDR2 SYDVKM. The CDR3 has 15 residues. The V end lost 2 bases, the J end lost 8 bases, and 15 bases lay between the germline ends. In DNA form, the CDR3 reads TGTGCCAGCAGTTTAACAGACAGTGGTGGAGGGGAGCTGTTTTTT. It specifies CASSLTDSGGGELFF.

In regard to this clone: Additional DNA sequences in this sample encode the identical CDR3. This sequence joins TRBV5-1 and TRBJ1-2, with 8 bases identical to TRBD1. The CDR3 totals 14 residues. The germline CDR1 and CDR2 sequences are SGHRS and YFSETQ. Trimming took 3 bases from V and 3 from J; bases not matched to a gene: 4. Here the CDR3 DNA reads TGCGCCAGCAGCTCCTCGACAGGGGACTATGGCTACACCTTC. It encodes CASSSSTGDYGYTF.

The chain is built from TRBV27 and TRBJ2-3, with D perhaps TRBD1 (6 bases). This CDR3 is built from 14 residues. The V gene lost 0 bases and the J gene lost 10 bases, with 14 bases spanning the gap. Germline V CDR1 and CDR2: MNHEY, SMNVEV (reference sequence). The CDR3 here is CASSLSGARPPQYF. CDR3 sequence (DNA): TGTGCCAGCAGTTTATCGGGGGCTCGACCCCCGCAGTATTTT.

The J gene is TRBJ1-4, the V gene TRBV7-2; D remains ambiguous. This CDR3 spans 14 amino acids. V gave up 2 bases and J gave up 8 bases, with 12 bases separating them. Germline V gene lookup returns CDR1 SGHTA and CDR2 FQGNSA. In nucleotides, the CDR3 is TGTGCCAGCAGCTTAATGCCTGAGCAAGAAAAACTGTTTTTT. It translates to CASSLMPEQEKLFF.

The chain is built from TRBV4-2 and TRBJ2-5; 11 bases are a match to TRBD1. The J call may be wrong; the DNA end is better matched by TRBJ2-7. The CDR3 is made up of 16 amino acids. Germline-derived CDR1 and CDR2 are LGHNA and YNFKEQ. CDR3 loop: CASSQLPGQGVHEQYF. CDR3 nucleotide sequence: TGTGCCAGCAGCCAACTCCCGGGACAGGGGGTGCACGAGCAGTACTTC.

The rearrangement joins TRBV18 to TRBJ2-5; possible D gene TRBD1, 6 bases. This CDR3 comprises 17 residues. Germline-derived CDR1 and CDR2 are KGHSH and LQKENI. Between the trimmed V and J ends, which lost 6 bases and 5 bases, there was a span of 25 bases. The CDR3 loop reads CASSRESGQYLGETQYF. CDR3 DNA: TGTGCCAGCTCTCGAGAGAGCGGACAGTACCTCGGGGAGACCCAGTACTTC.

The rearrangement links TRBV7-2 to TRBJ2-3; possible D gene TRBD2, 5 bases. V was pared by 3 bases and J by 0 bases, with 10 bases between. The CDR3 covers 15 residues. CDR1 SGHTA and CDR2 FQGNSA come from the germline V gene. CDR3 sequence: CASSLLGESTDTQYF. The CDR3 DNA is TGTGCCAGCAGCTTGCTCGGGGAAAGCACAGATACGCAGTATTTT.